This TCR beta chain was documented in a study of T cells in women clearing cervical HPV infection. Turning to this clone: The CDR3 goes on 3 residues after the read ends, and that part is filled in from the germline J gene.

Clones were read by immunoSEQ multiplex PCR, and TCRdb kept only the in-frame ones, dropping some. In all, the sample yields approximately 23,000 clones. CDR1 is SGHTA and CDR2 is FQGNSA in the germline V gene. The CDR3 is 11 amino acids. J is TRBJ1-2 and V is TRBV7-2; D gene ambiguous. What was sequenced was blood buffy coat. This TCR was recovered from a woman aged 18 to 75 with a cervical HPV16 infection that either progressed to CIN3+ or cleared (not recorded which). CDR3: CASSLDYDYTF. The DNA read from the CDR3 is TGTGCCAGCAGCTTAGACTACGAC.